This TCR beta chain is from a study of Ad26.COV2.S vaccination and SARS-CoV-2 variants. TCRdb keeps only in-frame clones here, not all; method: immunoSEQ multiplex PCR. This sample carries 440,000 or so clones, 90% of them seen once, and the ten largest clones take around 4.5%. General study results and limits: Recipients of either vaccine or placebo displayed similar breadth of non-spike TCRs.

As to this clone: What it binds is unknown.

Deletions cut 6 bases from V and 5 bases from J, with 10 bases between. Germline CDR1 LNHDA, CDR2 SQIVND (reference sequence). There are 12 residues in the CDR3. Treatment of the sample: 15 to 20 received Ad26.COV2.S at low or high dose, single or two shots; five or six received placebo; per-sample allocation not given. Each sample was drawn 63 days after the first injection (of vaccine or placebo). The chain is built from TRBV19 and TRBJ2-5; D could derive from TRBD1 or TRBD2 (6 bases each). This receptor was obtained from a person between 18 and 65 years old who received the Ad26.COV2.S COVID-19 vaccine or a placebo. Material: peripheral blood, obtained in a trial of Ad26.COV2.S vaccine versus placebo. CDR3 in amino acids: CASRQGGETQYF. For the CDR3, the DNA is TGTGCCAGTAGACAGGGAGGCGAGACCCAGTACTTC.